This T cell receptor (beta chain) was captured in a study of cytomegalovirus exposure and HLA in healthy donors. This clone was seen a handful of times. Its antigen is undetermined. General study findings and limits: A list of more than 150 TCR beta chains associated with cytomegalovirus was given. There were several of the most significant clusters that appeared linked to common viral pathogens in a later analysis.

Germline V gene sequence: CDR1 SGHDN, CDR2 FVKESK. The CDR3 runs 15 residues. The J segment lost 5 bases and the V segment lost 6 bases, leaving 9 bases of the junction unmatched. PCR involved 60 Vbeta and 13 Jbeta primers. Clones were sequenced by immunoSEQ multiplex PCR, and TCRdb holds only the in-frame ones, with some missing. The sample carries around 140,000 clones, around 66% recorded once. The sequence was collected from a woman aged 55 to 70 in good health and CMV-seronegative. The sequencing input was PBMCs. The chain combines TRBV14 with TRBJ2-3; 9 bases fit TRBD1. The CDR3 DNA follows: TGTGCCAGCAGACTACAGGGGGCCCCGCAAGATACGCAGTATTTT. Translating it yields CASRLQGAPQDTQYF. The full variable domain, its missing parts supplied by reference TRBV14 and TRBJ2-3, is EAGVTQFPSHSVIEKGQTVTLRCDPISGHDNLYWYRRVMGKEIKFLLHFVKESKQDESGMPNNRFLAERTGGTYSTLKVQPAELEDSGVYFCASRLQGAPQDTQYFGPGTRLTVL.